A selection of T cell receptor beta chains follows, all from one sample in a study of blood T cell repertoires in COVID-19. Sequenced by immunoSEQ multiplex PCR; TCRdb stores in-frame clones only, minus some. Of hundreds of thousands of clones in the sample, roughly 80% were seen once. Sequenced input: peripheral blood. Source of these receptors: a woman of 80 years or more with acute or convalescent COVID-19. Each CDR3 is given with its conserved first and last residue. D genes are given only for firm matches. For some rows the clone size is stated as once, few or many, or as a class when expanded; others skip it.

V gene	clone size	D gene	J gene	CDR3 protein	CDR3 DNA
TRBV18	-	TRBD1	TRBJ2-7	CASSPTGQFSYEQYF	TGTGCCAGCTCACCCACGGGACAGTTCTCCTACGAGCAGTACTTC
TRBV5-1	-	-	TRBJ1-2	CASSLAVANYGYTF	TGCGCCAGCAGCTTGGCGGTAGCAAACTATGGCTACACCTTC
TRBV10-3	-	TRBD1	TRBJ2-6	CAISVNRDRGIRAGANVLTF	TGTGCCATCAGTGTCAACCGGGACAGGGGTATAAGGGCTGGGGCCAACGTCCTGACTTTC
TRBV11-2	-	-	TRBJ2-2	CASSLWGSLNTGELFF	TGTGCCAGCAGCTTATGGGGCTCCCTGAACACCGGGGAGCTGTTTTTT
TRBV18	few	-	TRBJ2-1	CASSLGLQGREQFF	TGTGCCAGCTCCCTCGGATTACAGGGTAGGGAGCAGTTCTTC
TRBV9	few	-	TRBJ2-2	CASSVGGNTGELFF	TGTGCCAGCAGCGTCGGCGGAAACACCGGGGAGCTGTTTTTT
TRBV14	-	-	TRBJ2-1	CASSRRGGASSYNEQFF	TGTGCCAGCAGTCGAAGGGGGGGTGCGAGCTCCTACAATGAGCAGTTCTTC
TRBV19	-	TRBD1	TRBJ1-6	CATKRDRVVRSPLHF	TGTGCCACCAAGCGGGACAGGGTCGTTCGTTCACCCCTCCACTTT
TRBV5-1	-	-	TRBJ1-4	CASSPGATNEKLFF	TGCGCCAGCAGCCCCGGTGCAACTAATGAAAAACTGTTTTTT
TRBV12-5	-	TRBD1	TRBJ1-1	CASGLITGGREAFF	TGTGCTAGTGGTTTGATCACAGGGGGACGGGAAGCTTTCTTT
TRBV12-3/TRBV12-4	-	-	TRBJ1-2	CASTPQGGYGYTF	TGTGCCAGCACCCCCCAGGGAGGCTATGGCTACACCTTC
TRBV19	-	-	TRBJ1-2	CATSDGDYGYTF	TGTGCCACCTCCGACGGGGACTATGGCTACACCTTC
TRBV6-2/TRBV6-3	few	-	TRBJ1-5	CASSLEADQPQHF	TGTGCCAGCAGCCTGGAAGCGGATCAGCCCCAGCATTTT
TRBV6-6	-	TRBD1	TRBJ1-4	CASRTGGLGEKLFF	TGTGCCAGCAGGACAGGGGGCTTGGGGGAAAAACTGTTTTTT
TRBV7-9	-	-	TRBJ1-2	CASSPHPGSHFYGYTF	TGTGCCAGCAGCCCCCATCCCGGGAGCCACTTCTATGGCTACACCTTC
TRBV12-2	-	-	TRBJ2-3	CASRLKGRDLSTDTQYF	TGTGCAAGTCGCTTAAAAGGCCGGGACTTAAGCACAGATACGCAGTATTTT
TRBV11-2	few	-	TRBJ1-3	CASSGNPGSTIYF	TGTGCCAGCAGCGGAAATCCGGGAAGCACCATATATTTT
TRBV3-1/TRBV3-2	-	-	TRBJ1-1	CVSSQEWEGLNTEAFF	TGTGTCAGCAGCCAAGAATGGGAGGGGTTGAACACTGAAGCTTTCTTT